Listed here are 25 T cell receptor beta chains from one sample, sequenced in a study of shared clonotypes between healthy human individuals. The assay was immunoSEQ multiplex PCR, and TCRdb's table has in-frame clones only and misses some. The profile shows 2 million or so clones, over 85% of them singletons. CD45RO-negative, CCR7-selected cells formed the naive CD8 fraction, which excluded terminally differentiated effector memory CD45RA+ cells. The sequencing sample was made of naive CD8+ T cells sorted from blood. The source is a man aged 18-30 years in good health.

The chain combines TRBV5-4 with TRBJ1-1, with D unclear. Germline CDR1 and CDR2: SGHNT and YYREEE (reference sequence). The CDR3 consists of 14 residues. V gave up 0 bases and J gave up 5 bases, with 11 bases separating them. In DNA, the CDR3 is TGTGCCAGCAGCTTGGTCCCTGAACAGACTGAAGCTTTCTTT. It is translated as CASSLVPEQTEAFF.

The gene calls are TRBV13 and TRBJ2-1, with D possibly TRBD1 on 7 matching bases. V gave up 0 bases and J gave up 0 bases, with 12 bases separating them. The CDR3 is 17 amino acids. CDR1 is PRHDT, CDR2 FYEKMQ, per germline (reference sequence). CDR3 sequence (DNA): TGTGCCAGCAGCTTAGGGTGGGGGGACAGCTCCTACAATGAGCAGTTCTTC. This sequence encodes CASSLGWGDSSYNEQFF.

V and J are TRBV29-1 and TRBJ2-7, with D possibly matching TRBD1 (5 bases). The CDR3 is made up of 14 amino acids. The germline V gene encodes CDR1 SQVTM and CDR2 ANQGSEA. V lost 4 bases, J lost 3 bases, and 16 bases lay in between. The CDR3 sequence is CSVVDQGSIYEQYF. The CDR3 nucleotides are TGCAGCGTTGTAGACCAGGGTAGTATCTACGAGCAGTACTTC.

The rearrangement links TRBV27 to TRBJ2-7, with 11 bases identical to TRBD1. Germline CDR1 reads MNHEY; CDR2 reads SMNVEV (reference sequence). CDR3 length equals 14 residues. Germline trimming cut 5 bases from V and 4 bases from J; bases unmatched to any gene: 4. Here the CDR3 reads CASSLDRGQYEQYF. In nucleotides, the CDR3 is TGTGCCAGCAGTCTGGACAGGGGGCAATACGAGCAGTACTTC.

Notes on this clone: This specimen includes other DNA sequences encoding the same CDR3. This sequence joins TRBV14 and TRBJ1-1; TRBD1 might be the D (6 bases). Germline V lookup: CDR1 SGHDN, CDR2 FVKESK. CDR3 length: 13 residues. Trimming stripped 1 base from V and 5 bases from J, with 8 bases between. Here the CDR3 reads CASSQGRGTEAFF. CDR3 DNA sequence: TGTGCCAGCAGCCAAGGGAGGGGGACTGAAGCTTTCTTT.

Remarks on this clone: Other DNA sequences within the sample encode an identical CDR3. The chain carries TRBV6-1 and TRBJ2-7, with D possibly being TRBD1 (6 bases). Germline-derived CDR1 and CDR2 are MNHNS and SASEGT. The CDR3 has 15 amino acids. V lost 1 base to trimming and J lost 1 base, with 11 bases between them. The CDR3 region is CASSEVRGSSYEQYF. In nucleotides, the CDR3 is TGTGCCAGCAGTGAAGTCAGGGGATCTTCCTACGAGCAGTACTTC.

The chain carries TRBV27 and TRBJ2-5; perhaps TRBD2 as D (6 bases). The ends were cut back, 3 bases at V and 8 bases at J, with 16 bases in the middle. CDR3 length equals 14 residues. CDR1 and CDR2 from the germline V gene are MNHEY and SMNVEV (reference sequence). In nucleotides, the CDR3 is TGTGCCAGCAGTTTGTCTAGCGCCTATGAAACCCAGTACTTC. This translates into CASSLSSAYETQYF.

The V call is TRBV4-1, the J call TRBJ2-5; 12 bases are a match to TRBD1. V dropped 0 bases and J dropped 7; count of bases not matched to a gene: 12. Germline CDR1 MGHRA, CDR2 YSYEKL. The CDR3 has 18 amino acids. The CDR3 region is CASSQDSDPGQGARTQYF. The CDR3 bases are TGCGCCAGCAGCCAAGATAGCGACCCGGGACAGGGGGCACGGACCCAGTACTTC.

CDR3 DNA sequence: TGCGCCAGCAGCCACGTCCGAGCGGGAGGAACCCTCAATGAGCAGTTCTTC. Translation gives CASSHVRAGGTLNEQFF. The rearrangement uses TRBV4-1 and TRBJ2-1; 9 positions match TRBD2. Germline V CDR1 and CDR2: MGHRA, YSYEKL. V trimming: 3 bases; J trimming: 6 bases; junction bases outside the gene matches: 12. The CDR3 sequence is 17 residues long.

Note on this clone: At the DNA level, this CDR3 is encoded by other sequences in the same sample as well. This chain joins TRBV19 and TRBJ2-1; D uncertain. V was shortened by 2 bases and J by 7 bases, with 12 bases between the two germline ends. The CDR3 spans 14 residues. Germline V lookup: CDR1 LNHDA, CDR2 SQIVND (reference sequence). The CDR3 DNA sequence: TGTGCCAGTAGTATATCAGGAGTCGGAAATGAGCAGTTCTTC. As protein: CASSISGVGNEQFF.

This clone has just one count. V is TRBV10-3 and J is TRBJ2-7; D remains ambiguous. The V gene lost 6 bases and the J gene lost 3 bases, with 15 bases spanning the gap. In germline, CDR1 is ENHRY, CDR2 SYGVKD. The CDR3 is 14 residues long. CDR3 amino acids: CAIRTGRQDYEQYF. Written as DNA, the CDR3 is TGTGCCATCAGGACCGGTCGCCAGGACTACGAGCAGTACTTC.

This chain links TRBV7-9 with TRBJ1-4; D gene unclear. This CDR3 has 13 amino acids. V was clipped by 5 bases and J by 4 bases, with 8 bases between them. Per germline, CDR1 SEHNR and CDR2 FQNEAQ (reference sequence). The CDR3 region is CASSKDLNEKLFF. CDR3 in DNA: TGTGCCAGCAGCAAGGACCTTAATGAAAAACTGTTTTTT.

A note on this clone: The identical CDR3 is also encoded by other nucleotide sequences in the sample. V usage is TRBV19 and J usage is TRBJ1-1, with 8 bases lining up with TRBD1. The germline CDR1 and CDR2 sequences are LNHDA and SQIVND (reference sequence). The CDR3 loop spans 13 amino acids. The J segment lost 3 bases and the V segment lost 6 bases, leaving 3 bases of the junction unmatched. CDR3 in amino acids: CASSPQGDTEAFF. In DNA form, the CDR3 reads TGTGCCAGTAGCCCACAGGGGGACACTGAAGCTTTCTTT.

The V gene is TRBV14, the J gene TRBJ2-1, with D unresolved. This CDR3 has 16 residues. Germline CDR1 and CDR2: SGHDN and FVKESK. Trimming removed 2 bases at V and 0 bases at J, with 11 bases between. The CDR3 sequence is CASSQLGGLSYNEQFF. CDR3 nucleotide sequence: TGTGCCAGCAGCCAATTAGGCGGCCTCTCCTACAATGAGCAGTTCTTC. The entire variable domain, with the rest obtained from reference TRBV14 and TRBJ2-1, is as follows: EAGVTQFPSHSVIEKGQTVTLRCDPISGHDNLYWYRRVMGKEIKFLLHFVKESKQDESGMPNNRFLAERTGGTYSTLKVQPAELEDSGVYFCASSQLGGLSYNEQFFGPGTRLTVL.

For this clone: This same CDR3 is encoded by further DNA sequences in the sample. The V gene is TRBV5-6, the J gene TRBJ2-7; D call uncertain. The V end lost 3 bases, the J end lost 6 bases, and 7 bases lay between the germline ends. CDR1 and CDR2 (germline): SGHDT, YYEEEE. This CDR3 has 11 amino acids. This CDR3 is CASSSSGEQYF. The DNA for the CDR3 is TGTGCCAGCAGCTCGTCGGGCGAGCAGTACTTC.

The chain has TRBV5-6 and TRBJ2-2; D is unclear. Germline V gene lookup returns CDR1 SGHDT and CDR2 YYEEEE. V was shortened by 2 bases and J by 3 bases, with 8 bases between the two germline ends. The CDR3 spans 14 residues. CDR3 residues: CASSFGSDTGELFF. For the CDR3, the DNA is TGTGCCAGCAGCTTCGGTTCAGACACCGGGGAGCTGTTTTTT.

The rearrangement joins TRBV4-2 to TRBJ2-7, with unresolved D. This CDR3 has 14 amino acids. Germline values: CDR1 LGHNA, CDR2 YNFKEQ. V was clipped by 0 bases and J by 3 bases, with 9 bases between them. CDR3 sequence reads: CASSQDLTSYEQYF. CDR3 sequence (DNA): TGTGCCAGCAGCCAAGATCTGACAAGCTACGAGCAGTACTTC.

The gene calls are TRBV6-6 and TRBJ2-2; possible D gene TRBD1, 5 bases. V dropped 5 bases and J dropped 1 base, with 11 bases sitting between them. The germline gives CDR1 MNHNY, CDR2 SVGAGI (reference sequence). The CDR3 is made up of 15 amino acids. CDR3 sequence: CASSPIQVNTGELFF. CDR3 nucleotide sequence: TGTGCCAGCAGTCCAATACAGGTGAACACCGGGGAGCTGTTTTTT.

This chain connects TRBV5-6 to TRBJ1-5, with 9 bases lining up with TRBD1. Per germline, CDR1 SGHDT and CDR2 YYEEEE. V shed 4 bases and J 11 bases; nucleotides not matched to a gene: 10. The CDR3 is 14 residues long. The CDR3 sequence is CASSTGTGLSTQHF. CDR3 in DNA: TGTGCCAGCAGCACCGGGACAGGGCTATCTACCCAGCATTTT.

Concerning this clone: Other DNA sequences from this sample encode an identical CDR3 as well. V is TRBV7-9 and J is TRBJ2-7, with D perhaps matching TRBD2 (6 bases). Germline CDR1 SEHNR, CDR2 FQNEAQ (reference sequence). V was pared by 6 bases and J by 3 bases, with 9 bases between. The CDR3 totals 12 residues. The CDR3 reads CASSSGLYEQYF. The CDR3 nucleotides are TGTGCCAGCAGTTCGGGACTCTACGAGCAGTACTTC.

The CDR3 sequence: CASSLRAGRFPYEQYF. The CDR3 nucleotides read TGTGCCAGCAGCTTGCGGGCAGGAAGATTTCCCTACGAGCAGTACTTC. The chain carries TRBV5-8 and TRBJ2-7; no definite D call. CDR1 and CDR2 from the germline V gene are SGHTS and YDEGEE. The CDR3 spans 16 residues. V lost 1 base, J lost 2 bases, and 16 bases lay in between.

About this clone itself: A much bigger clone sits one base away, suggesting this may be a read error. This rearrangement joins TRBV5-6 to TRBJ2-7; D is unclear. Germline loops: CDR1 SGHDT, CDR2 YYEEEE. The CDR3 totals 11 residues. Trimming cost V 2 bases and J 2 bases, with 2 bases left between them. The CDR3 here is CASSFTYEQYF. DNA of the CDR3: TGTGCCAGCAGCTTCACCTACGAGCAGTACTTC.

V gene TRBV6-6 combines with J gene TRBJ1-2, with D maybe TRBD1 (6 bases). Germline-derived CDR1 and CDR2 are MNHNY and SVGAGI (reference sequence). CDR3 length equals 13 residues. Deletions cut 6 bases from V and 6 bases from J, with 14 bases between. DNA of the CDR3: TGTGCCAGCAGCCCGGACAGTCAAAATGGCTACACCTTC. Its protein product is CASSPDSQNGYTF.

J is TRBJ2-7 and V is TRBV6-1, with 8 bases aligning to TRBD2. Trimming removed 2 bases from V and 3 bases from J; junction bases left unmatched: 15. In germline, CDR1 is MNHNS, CDR2 SASEGT. This CDR3 comprises 18 residues. The CDR3 nucleotides are TGTGCCAGCAGTGAAATAAGCGGGAGTTACGGGCGATACTACGAGCAGTACTTC. This encodes CASSEISGSYGRYYEQYF.

The gene calls are TRBV25-1 and TRBJ1-4; D not certain. The V gene lost 4 bases and the J gene lost 10 bases, with 13 bases spanning the gap. Per the germline V gene, CDR1 is MGHDK and CDR2 is SYGVNS. The CDR3 has 13 residues. DNA for the CDR3: TGTGCCAGCAGTGGGTCCCTGGGTCGAAAACTGTTTTTT. It encodes CASSGSLGRKLFF.